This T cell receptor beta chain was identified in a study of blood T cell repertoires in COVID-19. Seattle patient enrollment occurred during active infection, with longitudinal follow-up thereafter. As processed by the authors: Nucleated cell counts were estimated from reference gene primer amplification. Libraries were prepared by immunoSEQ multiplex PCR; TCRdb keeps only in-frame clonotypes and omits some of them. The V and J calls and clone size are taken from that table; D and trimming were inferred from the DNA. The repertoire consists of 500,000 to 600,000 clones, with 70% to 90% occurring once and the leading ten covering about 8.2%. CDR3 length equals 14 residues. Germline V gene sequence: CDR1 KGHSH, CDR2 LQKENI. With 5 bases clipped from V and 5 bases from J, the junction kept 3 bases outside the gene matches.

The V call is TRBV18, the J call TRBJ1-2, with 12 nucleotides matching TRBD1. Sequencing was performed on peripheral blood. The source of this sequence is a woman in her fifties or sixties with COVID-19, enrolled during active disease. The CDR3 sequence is CASSRGQGAYGYTF. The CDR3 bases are TGTGCCAGCTCAAGGGGACAGGGGGCGTATGGCTACACCTTC.